The 20 T cell receptor beta chains listed next were all sequenced from one sample in a study of cytomegalovirus exposure and HLA in healthy donors. With 60 Vbeta and 13 Jbeta primers, the PCR was carried out. Data came from immunoSEQ multiplex PCR; TCRdb stores just in-frame clones and leaves some out. Of around 150,000 clones listed, 66% are singletons. Sequencing was carried out using PBMCs. These receptors all stem from a human donor in good health.

The rearrangement joins TRBV6-1 to TRBJ2-3, with D perhaps matching TRBD2 (5 bases). Germline V gene data show CDR1 as MNHNS and CDR2 as SASEGT. V lost 4 bases and J 2 bases, leaving 10 bases between the germline ends. The CDR3 is 14 residues long. CDR3 residues: CASSVGNPTDTQYF. CDR3 bases: TGTGCCAGCAGTGTCGGGAATCCCACAGATACGCAGTATTTT.

The chain carries TRBV9 and TRBJ2-1; tentatively, D is TRBD2 (6 bases). This CDR3 is 13 amino acids long. V lost 3 bases and J lost 6, with 10 bases in between. CDR1 SGDLS and CDR2 YYNGEE come from the germline V gene. The CDR3 DNA is TGTGCCAGCAGCGCCCTCGGGGGCAATGAGCAGTTCTTC. Amino acids: CASSALGGNEQFF.

The chain combines TRBV7-9 with TRBJ2-5; D perhaps matches TRBD1 (7 bases). Germline loops: CDR1 SEHNR, CDR2 FQNEAQ (reference sequence). V lost 3 bases, J lost 7 bases, and 18 bases lay in between. The CDR3 contains 15 residues. The CDR3, as DNA: TGTGCCAGCAGCTTCCGGGAACAGGGGCGGGGGACCCAGTACTTC. As protein: CASSFREQGRGTQYF. The full variable domain, its missing parts supplied by reference TRBV7-9 and TRBJ2-5, is DTGVSQNPRHKITKRGQNVTFRCDPISEHNRLYWYRQTLGQGPEFLTYFQNEAQLEKSRLLSDRFSAERPKGSFSTLEIQRTEQGDSAMYLCASSFREQGRGTQYFGPGTRLLVL.

The rearrangement uses TRBV28 and TRBJ2-5, with 10 bases matching TRBD2. Germline V CDR1 and CDR2: MDHEN, SYDVKM. Losses at the gene ends were 8 bases for V and 2 bases for J; bases not matched to a gene: 17. The CDR3 loop spans 18 amino acids. CDR3 bases: TGTGCCAGCCGCGGAAGGGAGCGGGAGGGCCTAGGGCAAGAGACCCAGTACTTC. Its protein is CASRGREREGLGQETQYF.

The genes are TRBV5-1 and TRBJ2-2; D is perhaps TRBD2 (5 bases). V shed 1 base and J shed 4 bases, with 11 bases lying between them. The CDR3 runs to 15 residues. Per the germline V gene, CDR1 is SGHRS and CDR2 is YFSETQ. The CDR3 DNA reads TGCGCCAGCAGCTTGAGGCAGGACTCCACCGGGGAGCTGTTTTTT. Protein product: CASSLRQDSTGELFF.

This rearrangement joins TRBV25-1 to TRBJ2-1; TRBD1 aligns across 7 bases. V lost 0 bases and J lost 6; bases outside the gene matches: 5. The germline V gene has CDR1 MGHDK and CDR2 SYGVNS. The CDR3 is 15 amino acids. CDR3 bases: TGTGCCAGCAGTGAATATAGCGCAGGGGGCAATGAGCAGTTCTTC. Residues: CASSEYSAGGNEQFF.

In the case of this clone: The sample holds other DNA sequences that translate to the same CDR3. V usage is TRBV29-1 and J usage is TRBJ2-1; D is unresolved. V lost 8 bases and J 2 bases, leaving 10 bases between the germline ends. Germline CDR1 and CDR2: SQVTM and ANQGSEA. The CDR3 consists of 12 residues. The CDR3 sequence: CSLTLTYNEQFF. CDR3 DNA: TGCAGCCTGACACTTACCTACAATGAGCAGTTCTTC.

This clone was found once. The CDR3 reads CASSRGTAQETQYF. CDR3 sequence (DNA): TGTGCCAGCAGCCGTGGGACAGCTCAAGAGACCCAGTACTTC. This chain links TRBV7-9 with TRBJ2-5; 7 bases are shared with TRBD1. The CDR3 runs 14 residues. With V trimmed by 5 bases and J by 2 bases, 5 bases remained unmatched. The germline V gene encodes CDR1 SEHNR and CDR2 FQNEAQ (reference sequence).

V and J are TRBV7-9 and TRBJ2-1; TRBD2 matches 11 bases. Losses at the gene ends were 5 bases for V and 12 bases for J; bases not matched to a gene: 15. This CDR3 spans 16 amino acids. Germline V gene lookup returns CDR1 SEHNR and CDR2 FQNEAQ (reference sequence). CDR3 region: CASSPPFSGRGQVQFF. The CDR3 nucleotides read TGTGCCAGCAGCCCCCCCTTTAGCGGGAGGGGGCAGGTGCAGTTCTTC. The whole variable domain, filled in from reference TRBV7-9 and TRBJ2-1, reads DTGVSQNPRHKITKRGQNVTFRCDPISEHNRLYWYRQTLGQGPEFLTYFQNEAQLEKSRLLSDRFSAERPKGSFSTLEIQRTEQGDSAMYLCASSPPFSGRGQVQFFGPGTRLTVL.

The genes are TRBV11-3 and TRBJ2-1; 9 positions match TRBD2. J gave up 9 bases and V 1 base, and 7 bases lay outside the gene matches. Germline V gene data show CDR1 as SGHNT and CDR2 as YENEEA. This CDR3 contains 15 residues. The CDR3 nucleotides are TGTGCCAGCAGCTTAGTCCTAGCGGGACATGGTGAGCAGTTCTTC. As protein: CASSLVLAGHGEQFF.

This clone was counted between two and nine times. The V gene is TRBV2, the J gene TRBJ2-7; D is perhaps TRBD1 (6 bases). Germline CDR1 is SNHLY and CDR2 is FYNNEI. The CDR3 has 14 amino acids. Trimming left V 3 bases short and J 0 bases short, with 9 bases between. The CDR3 nucleotides are TGTGCCAGCAGTGACAGGGGCCTCTCCTACGAGCAGTACTTC. This encodes CASSDRGLSYEQYF.

This clone turned up a few times. The chain couples TRBV6-6 to TRBJ2-3; 11 nucleotides agree with TRBD1. Trimming took 5 bases from V and 5 from J; bases not matched to a gene: 3. Germline assignment: CDR1 MNHNY and CDR2 SVGAGI (reference sequence). The CDR3 runs 14 residues. This CDR3 reads CASSRDRGLDTQYF. In nucleotides, the CDR3 is TGTGCCAGCAGTCGGGACAGGGGGTTAGATACGCAGTATTTT.

This clone was seen more than once but under ten times. This chain links TRBV5-1 with TRBJ2-2; D is uncertain. Trimming cost V 2 bases and J 5 bases, with 10 bases left between them. The germline gives CDR1 SGHRS, CDR2 YFSETQ. The CDR3 runs to 14 residues. The CDR3 bases are TGCGCCAGCAGCTTAGACCGAGGTACCGGGGAGCTGTTTTTT. Its protein product is CASSLDRGTGELFF.

The chain couples TRBV6-1 to TRBJ2-7; 8 nucleotides line up with TRBD1. Trimming removed 5 bases from V and 4 bases from J; junction bases left unmatched: 7. CDR1 MNHNS and CDR2 SASEGT come from the germline V gene. The CDR3 runs 14 residues. CDR3 residues: CASSTRQGPYEQYF. The CDR3, as DNA: TGTGCCAGCAGTACCCGACAGGGGCCATACGAGCAGTACTTC.

V is TRBV7-6 and J is TRBJ2-7, with 9 bases identical to TRBD1. From germline, CDR1 is SGHVS and CDR2 FNYEAQ. V was pared by 5 bases and J by 2 bases, with 7 bases of the junction left unmatched. The CDR3 consists of 15 residues. DNA for the CDR3: TGTGCCAGCAGCCCTGGACAGGGGAGCCCCTACGAGCAGTACTTC. This translates into CASSPGQGSPYEQYF.

This chain uses TRBV4-1 with TRBJ2-2; 13 nucleotides agree with TRBD2. Germline lookup yields CDR1 MGHRA and CDR2 YSYEKL. V lost 0 bases and J lost 2; bases outside the gene matches: 3. This CDR3 spans 18 amino acids. CDR3 region: CASSQESGLAGNTGELFF. CDR3 nucleotides: TGCGCCAGCAGCCAAGAATCGGGACTAGCGGGAAACACCGGGGAGCTGTTTTTT.

This clone showed up just a few times. V is TRBV19 and J is TRBJ1-4; the match to TRBD1 covers 7 bases. This CDR3 has 14 residues. Per germline, CDR1 LNHDA and CDR2 SQIVND (reference sequence). Unmatched junction bases numbered 13, after V lost 8 bases and J lost 10 bases. In nucleotides, the CDR3 is TGTGCCAGTGGAAGAACAGGGGTTTTTGGAAAACTGTTTTTT. As protein: CASGRTGVFGKLFF.

The chain recombines TRBV11-2 with TRBJ2-1; 13 bases map to TRBD2. The junction had 7 bases not matched to a gene; V was cut back by 4 bases and J by 7 bases. This CDR3 has 16 amino acids. In germline, CDR1 is SGHAT, CDR2 FQNNGV. CDR3 in amino acids: CASSSGLAGAINEQFF. The DNA for the CDR3 is TGTGCCAGCAGCTCCGGACTAGCGGGAGCGATAAATGAGCAGTTCTTC.

V is TRBV4-1 and J is TRBJ1-2; the D is unclear. V dropped 1 base and J dropped 3 bases, with 15 bases sitting between them. The CDR3 has 16 amino acids. The germline CDR1 and CDR2 sequences are MGHRA and YSYEKL. This CDR3 reads CASSQVLRQSDYGYTF. The CDR3, as DNA: TGCGCCAGCAGCCAAGTCCTGAGGCAGTCCGACTATGGCTACACCTTC.

There are a few counts of this clone. The V gene is TRBV5-1, the J gene TRBJ2-7, with TRBD1 matching 7 bases. V lost 7 bases to trimming and J lost 2 bases; unmatched junction nucleotides: 12. There are 15 residues in the CDR3. CDR1 is SGHRS and CDR2 is YFSETQ in the germline V gene. The DNA of the CDR3 is TGCGCCAGCGGCACACAGGGGTCCCTTCCCTACGAGCAGTACTTC. Translating it yields CASGTQGSLPYEQYF.